The text below deals with one TCR beta chain. Germline CDR1 is SGHRS and CDR2 is YFSETQ. This CDR3 region has 18 residues. J gave up 4 bases and V 4 bases, and 15 bases lay outside the gene matches. The method was immunoSEQ multiplex PCR; TCRdb's version includes in-frame clones alone and lacks a portion of them. The sample includes about 75,000 clones, 84% of them seen just once. These data are taken from a study of blood T cell repertoires in COVID-19. The chain is built from TRBV5-1 and TRBJ1-2; 11 bases line up with TRBD1. Sequencing used peripheral blood. The receptor's source is a woman between 45 and 65 years old with acute or convalescent COVID-19. The CDR3 loop is CASSDYPGQGVRGYGYTF. The CDR3 DNA follows: TGCGCCAGCAGCGACTACCCGGGACAGGGGGTACGGGGCTATGGCTACACCTTC.